This TCR beta chain was recovered during a study of tissue T cells after allogeneic stem cell transplantation. The study's findings and limits: Within patients, tissue anatomy strongly shaped TCR repertoire composition. The study did not identify alloreactive or antigen-specific tissue TCRs, and some clones might be persisting host cells.

Germline CDR1 reads SGHNT; CDR2 reads YYREEE (reference sequence). V was trimmed by 0 bases and J by 8 bases, leaving 12 bases between them. The CDR3 covers 14 residues. The repertoire was sequenced with immunoSEQ multiplex PCR; TCRdb's copy has only in-frame clones and lacks some. Seen here are some 28,000 clones, 85% to 90% observed once, and the top ten hold roughly 4%. On this clone itself: The target antigen is unknown.

The sequenced sample was blood, obtained before transplantation. V is TRBV5-4 and J is TRBJ2-1; either TRBD1 or TRBD2 may fit D (5 bases each). The clonotype originates from a woman between 18 and 55 years old who later had graft-versus-host disease after an allogeneic stem cell transplant. The CDR3 DNA follows: TGTGCCAGCAGCTTGGTAGAGGGGAGACATGAGCAGTTCTTC. Residues: CASSLVEGRHEQFF.